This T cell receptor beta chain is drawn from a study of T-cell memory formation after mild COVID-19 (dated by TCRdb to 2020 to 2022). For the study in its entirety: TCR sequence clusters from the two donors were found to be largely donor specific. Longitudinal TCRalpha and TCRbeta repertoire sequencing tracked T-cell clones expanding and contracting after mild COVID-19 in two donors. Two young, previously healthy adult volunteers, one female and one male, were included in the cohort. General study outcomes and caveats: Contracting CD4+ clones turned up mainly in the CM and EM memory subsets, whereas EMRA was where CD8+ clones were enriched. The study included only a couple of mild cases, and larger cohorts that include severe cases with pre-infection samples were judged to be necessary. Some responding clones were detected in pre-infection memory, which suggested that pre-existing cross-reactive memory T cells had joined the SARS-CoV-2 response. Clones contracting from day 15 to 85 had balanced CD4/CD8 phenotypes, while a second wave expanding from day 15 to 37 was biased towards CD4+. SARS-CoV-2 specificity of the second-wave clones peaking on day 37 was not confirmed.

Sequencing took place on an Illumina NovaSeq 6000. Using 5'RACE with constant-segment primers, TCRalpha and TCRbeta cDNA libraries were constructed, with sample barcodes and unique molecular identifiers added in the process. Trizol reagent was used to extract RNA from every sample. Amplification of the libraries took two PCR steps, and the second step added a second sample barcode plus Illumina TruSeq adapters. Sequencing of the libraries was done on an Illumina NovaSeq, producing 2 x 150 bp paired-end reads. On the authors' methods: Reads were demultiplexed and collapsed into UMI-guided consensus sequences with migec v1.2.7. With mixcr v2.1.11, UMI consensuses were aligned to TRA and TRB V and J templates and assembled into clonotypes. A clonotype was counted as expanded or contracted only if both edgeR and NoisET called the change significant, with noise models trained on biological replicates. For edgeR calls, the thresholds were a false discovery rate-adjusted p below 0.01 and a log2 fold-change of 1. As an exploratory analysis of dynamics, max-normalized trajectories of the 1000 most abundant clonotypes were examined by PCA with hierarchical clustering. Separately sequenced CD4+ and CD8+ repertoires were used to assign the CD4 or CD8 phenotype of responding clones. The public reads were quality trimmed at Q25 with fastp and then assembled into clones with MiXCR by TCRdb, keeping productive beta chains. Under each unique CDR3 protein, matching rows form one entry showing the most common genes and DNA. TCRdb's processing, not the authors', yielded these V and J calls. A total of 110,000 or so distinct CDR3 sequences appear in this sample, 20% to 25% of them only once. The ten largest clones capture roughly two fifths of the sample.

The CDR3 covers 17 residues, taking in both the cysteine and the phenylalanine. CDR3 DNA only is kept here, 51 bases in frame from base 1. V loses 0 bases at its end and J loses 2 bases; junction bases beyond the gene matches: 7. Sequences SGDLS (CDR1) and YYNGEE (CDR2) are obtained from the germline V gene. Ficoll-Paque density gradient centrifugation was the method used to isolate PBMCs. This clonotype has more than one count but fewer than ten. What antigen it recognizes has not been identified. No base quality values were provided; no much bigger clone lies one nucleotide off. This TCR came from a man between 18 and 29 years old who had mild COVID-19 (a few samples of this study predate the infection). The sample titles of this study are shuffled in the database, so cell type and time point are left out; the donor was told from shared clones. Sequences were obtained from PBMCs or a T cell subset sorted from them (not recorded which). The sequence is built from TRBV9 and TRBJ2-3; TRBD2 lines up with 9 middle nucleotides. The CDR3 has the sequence CASSVVIAGDLTDTQYF. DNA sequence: TGTGCCAGCAGCGTAGTAATAGCGGGGGACCTCACAGATACGCAGTATTTT.